This TCR beta chain is from a study of OX40 agonist ivuxolimab in advanced cancers. The CDR3 covers 21 residues. Germline V gene data show CDR1 as WNHNN and CDR2 as SYGVQD (reference sequence). Losses at the gene ends were 6 bases for V and 4 bases for J; bases not matched to a gene: 22. Libraries were prepared by immunoSEQ multiplex PCR; TCRdb keeps only in-frame clonotypes and omits some of them. The sample contains some 15,000 clones, around four fifths of which appear only once. The sequencing used CD4+ or CD8+ T cells sorted from blood, collected in a trial of the OX40 agonist ivuxolimab. The chain links TRBV10-1 to TRBJ2-2; 11 bases align to TRBD2. The sequence was obtained from an adult with an advanced solid tumor such as melanoma, head and neck, liver or kidney cancer. CDR3 coding DNA: TGCGCCAGCAGCCCTAAAAAACTAGCGGGAGTGGGTATGGTGTTCACCGGGGAGCTGTTTTTT. It codes for CASSPKKLAGVGMVFTGELFF.